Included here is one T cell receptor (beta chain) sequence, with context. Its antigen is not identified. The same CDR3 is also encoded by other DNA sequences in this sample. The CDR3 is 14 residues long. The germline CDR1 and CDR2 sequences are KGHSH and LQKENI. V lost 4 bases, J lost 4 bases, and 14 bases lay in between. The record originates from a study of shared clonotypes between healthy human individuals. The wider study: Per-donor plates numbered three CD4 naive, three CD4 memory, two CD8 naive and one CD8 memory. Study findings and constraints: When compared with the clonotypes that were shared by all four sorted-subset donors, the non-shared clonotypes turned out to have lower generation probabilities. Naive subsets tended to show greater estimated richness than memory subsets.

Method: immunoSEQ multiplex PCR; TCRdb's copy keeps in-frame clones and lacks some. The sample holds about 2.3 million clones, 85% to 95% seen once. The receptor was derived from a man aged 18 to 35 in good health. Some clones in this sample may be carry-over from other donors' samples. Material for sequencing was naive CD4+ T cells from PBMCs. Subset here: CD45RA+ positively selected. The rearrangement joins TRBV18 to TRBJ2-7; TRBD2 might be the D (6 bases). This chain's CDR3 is CASSQGTASYEQYF. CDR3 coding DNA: TGTGCCAGCTCACAAGGGACTGCCTCGTACGAGCAGTACTTC.